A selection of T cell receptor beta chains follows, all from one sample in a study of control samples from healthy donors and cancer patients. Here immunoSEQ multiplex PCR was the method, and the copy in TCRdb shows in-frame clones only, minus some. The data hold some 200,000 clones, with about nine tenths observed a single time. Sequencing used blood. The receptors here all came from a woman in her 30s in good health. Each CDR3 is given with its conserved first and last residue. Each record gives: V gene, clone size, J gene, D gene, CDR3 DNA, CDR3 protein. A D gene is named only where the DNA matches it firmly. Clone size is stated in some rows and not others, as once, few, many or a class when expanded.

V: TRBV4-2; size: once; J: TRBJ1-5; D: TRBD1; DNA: TGTGCCAGCAGCCAAGATGGGACAGGGAACCAGCCCCAGCATTTT; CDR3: CASSQDGTGNQPQHF
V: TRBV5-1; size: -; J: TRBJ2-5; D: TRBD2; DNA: TGCGCCAGCAGCTTGGCGACTAGCGGAGAGACCCAGTACTTC; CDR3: CASSLATSGETQYF
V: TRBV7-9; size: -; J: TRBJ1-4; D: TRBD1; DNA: TGTGCCAGCAGGGGGACAGGGGCAACTAATGAAAAACTGTTTTTT; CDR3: CASRGTGATNEKLFF
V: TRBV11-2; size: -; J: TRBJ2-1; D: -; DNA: TGTGCCAGCAGCTCCCGACAGGAGCAGTTCTTC; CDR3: CASSSRQEQFF
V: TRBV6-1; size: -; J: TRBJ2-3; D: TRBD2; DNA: TGTGCCAGCAGTGAAACTAGCGGGACGACAGATACGCAGTATTTT; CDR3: CASSETSGTTDTQYF
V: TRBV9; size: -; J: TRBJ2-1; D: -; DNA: TGTGCCAGCAGCGTAGCTACGGCTAGGGATGAGCAGTTCTTC; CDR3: CASSVATARDEQFF
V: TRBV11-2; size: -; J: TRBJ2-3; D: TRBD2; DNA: TGTGCCAGCAGCCCAGGACTAGTATTGGATACGCAGTATTTT; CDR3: CASSPGLVLDTQYF
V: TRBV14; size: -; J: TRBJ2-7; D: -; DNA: TGTGCCAGCAGCCAAGGTGTCAAGTACGAGCAGTACTTC; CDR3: CASSQGVKYEQYF
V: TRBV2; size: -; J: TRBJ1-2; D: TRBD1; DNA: TGTGCCAGCATCCGACAGGGGGCTTGGGGCTACACCTTC; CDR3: CASIRQGAWGYTF
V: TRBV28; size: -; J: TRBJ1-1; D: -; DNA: TGTGCCAGCAGGCGGGGAGGGAACACTGAAGCTTTCTTT; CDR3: CASRRGGNTEAFF
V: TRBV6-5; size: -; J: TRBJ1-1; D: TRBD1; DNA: TGTGCCAGCAGCTCGGGACAGATCCAGAACACTGAAGCTTTCTTT; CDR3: CASSSGQIQNTEAFF
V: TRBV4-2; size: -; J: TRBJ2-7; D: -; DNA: TGTGCCAGCAGCCAAGGGAGGGAGGCTTCCTACGAGCAGTACTTC; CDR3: CASSQGREASYEQYF
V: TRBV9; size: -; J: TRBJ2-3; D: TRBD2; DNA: TGTGCCAGCAGCATTGGACTAGCGAGCACAGATACGCAGTATTTT; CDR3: CASSIGLASTDTQYF
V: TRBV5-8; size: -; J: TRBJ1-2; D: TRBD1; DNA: TGTGCCAGCAGCTTGTCAGGGACAGGGAACTATGGCTACACCTTC; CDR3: CASSLSGTGNYGYTF
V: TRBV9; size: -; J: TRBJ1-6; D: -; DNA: TGTGCCAGCAGCCCCCACCGCGGAAACACTCCTAATTCACCCCTCCACTTT; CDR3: CASSPHRGNTPNSPLHF
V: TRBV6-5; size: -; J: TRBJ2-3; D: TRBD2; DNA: TGTGCCAGCAGTTACTCGGGACTAGCGGGAGCGGATACGCAGTATTTT; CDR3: CASSYSGLAGADTQYF
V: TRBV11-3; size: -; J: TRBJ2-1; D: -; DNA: TGTGCCAGCAGCTTAGGGGGTACGAGCTCCTACAATGAGCAGTTCTTC; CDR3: CASSLGGTSSYNEQFF
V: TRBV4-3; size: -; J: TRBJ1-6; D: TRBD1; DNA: TGCGCCAGCAGTCACAGGGGCTGGAATAATTCACCCCTCCACTTT; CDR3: CASSHRGWNNSPLHF